The clone carrying this TCR beta chain was seen a handful of times. Its target is not known. The CDR3 sequence is 16 residues long. Germline values: CDR1 DFQATT, CDR2 SNEGSKA (reference sequence). Trimming pared 0 bases from V and 0 bases from J, leaving 14 bases between. The data were obtained in a study of T cells in Graves' hyperthyroidism and ophthalmopathy. About the study: Once the initial diagnosis was made, peripheral blood was obtained before any treatment.

Before ophthalmopathy appeared, progressors gave blood at initial hyperthyroidism diagnosis. From RNA transcripts, TCR beta CDR3 regions were amplified. The TCR CDR3 first-round RT-PCR relied on the HTBI primer set. TCRdb called the multiplex PCR reads again in MiXCR, with one record for every CDR3 protein. Of a few hundred thousand distinct CDR3 sequences detected, roughly 13% appear once; the ten largest clones hold 5.8%. Notes on the study in general: Also found in blood were most expanded thyroid clonotypes above 0.001. The model identified upcoming ophthalmopathy a median around 7.1 months ahead of onset.

The TCR was taken from a woman aged 30 to 39 with Graves' hyperthyroidism that later progressed to Graves' ophthalmopathy. V is TRBV20-1 and J is TRBJ1-1; D uncertain. The sample consisted of blood. DNA of the CDR3: TGCAGTGCTAGAGATCTCGCAGGTTCGATGAACACTGAAGCTTTCTTT. The encoded protein is CSARDLAGSMNTEAFF.